Below are 15 T cell receptor beta chains sequenced from a single sample in a study of T cell changes during pregnancy in multiple sclerosis. Profiling relied on immunoSEQ multiplex PCR, and the TCRdb table lists in-frame clones only, not all of them. The sample carries tens of thousands of clones, 90% to 95% recorded once. The input for sequencing was peripheral blood, taken in the first trimester of pregnancy. These receptors came from a female donor in good health, enrolled as a control in a pregnancy study.

The genes are TRBV29-1 and TRBJ1-1; D might be TRBD1 (5 bases). This CDR3 is 12 amino acids long. V shed 6 bases and J shed 5 bases, with 13 bases lying between them. The germline CDR1 and CDR2 sequences are SQVTM and ANQGSEA. The CDR3 protein is CSVGQAGTEAFF. The CDR3 DNA follows: TGCAGCGTGGGGCAGGCGGGGACTGAAGCTTTCTTT.

V usage is TRBV9 and J usage is TRBJ2-3, with TRBD1 matching 8 bases. Germline V CDR1 and CDR2: SGDLS, YYNGEE. V shed 2 bases and J 0 bases; nucleotides not matched to a gene: 5. The CDR3 loop spans 16 amino acids. The CDR3 DNA reads TGTGCCAGCAGCGTTGTGGGACAGGTTAGCACAGATACGCAGTATTTT. Translation: CASSVVGQVSTDTQYF.

The chain is built from TRBV27 and TRBJ2-7, with 13 bases fitting TRBD2. J gave up 4 bases and V 5 bases, and 8 bases lay outside the gene matches. This CDR3 is built from 16 residues. The germline CDR1 and CDR2 sequences are MNHEY and SMNVEV (reference sequence). The CDR3 coding sequence is TGTGCCAGCAGTCCCCGGACTAGCGGGGGAGGGTACGAGCAGTACTTC. Protein: CASSPRTSGGGYEQYF.

This clone was detected only once. The chain couples TRBV7-9 to TRBJ1-1; no definite D call. Per germline, CDR1 SEHNR and CDR2 FQNEAQ (reference sequence). This CDR3 comprises 12 residues. V lost 7 bases and J 6 bases, leaving 12 bases between the germline ends. Here the CDR3 DNA reads TGTGCCAGCACCCCAGAGGTCCCTGAAGCTTTCTTT. Its translation: CASTPEVPEAFF.

This clone was seen once. The rearrangement links TRBV2 to TRBJ1-4; weak D call: TRBD1 (5 bases). The germline CDR1 and CDR2 sequences are SNHLY and FYNNEI. CDR3 length: 15 residues. V shed 4 bases and J shed 5 bases, with 14 bases lying between them. The CDR3 spells CASSGGGAGNEKLFF. CDR3 DNA sequence: TGTGCCAGCAGTGGAGGTGGGGCCGGAAATGAAAAACTGTTTTTT.

The chain couples TRBV5-1 to TRBJ1-3; no clear D gene. CDR1 SGHRS and CDR2 YFSETQ come from the germline V gene. The CDR3 totals 13 residues. Trimming removed 5 bases from V and 3 bases from J, with 9 bases in between. Here the CDR3 reads CASRPEDGNTIYF. CDR3 nucleotides: TGCGCCAGCAGGCCAGAAGATGGAAACACCATATATTTT.

The V call is TRBV4-1, the J call TRBJ2-7, with a weak D call TRBD2 (5 bases). Germline loops: CDR1 MGHRA, CDR2 YSYEKL. V was clipped by 4 bases and J by 0 bases, with 16 bases between them. The CDR3 is made up of 16 amino acids. CDR3 in DNA: TGCGCCAGCAGCCCTCAGCGGCTAGTGAGCTCCTACGAGCAGTACTTC. This sequence encodes CASSPQRLVSSYEQYF.

This clone was detected only a few times. This rearrangement joins TRBV27 to TRBJ1-2; 8 bases match TRBD1. V shed 6 bases, J shed 7 bases, and the junction held 10 bases outside the gene matches. This CDR3 spans 14 amino acids. Germline V gene lookup returns CDR1 MNHEY and CDR2 SMNVEV (reference sequence). Here the CDR3 DNA reads TGTGCCAGCAGCCCTGGACAGGGCCCTAGTGGCTACACCTTC. Protein sequence: CASSPGQGPSGYTF.

The J gene is TRBJ2-3, the V gene TRBV10-3, with TRBD2 matching 7 bases. V lost 7 bases and J lost 4; bases outside the gene matches: 8. In germline, CDR1 is ENHRY, CDR2 SYGVKD. The CDR3 sequence is 14 residues long. CDR3 residues: CAIKLGAGADTQYF. The CDR3 bases are TGTGCCATCAAACTTGGGGCGGGAGCAGATACGCAGTATTTT.

The chain has TRBV29-1 and TRBJ1-1; D is undetermined. V dropped 3 bases and J dropped 0 bases, with 8 bases sitting between them. CDR1 is SQVTM, CDR2 ANQGSEA, per germline. The CDR3 has 13 residues. As DNA, the CDR3 is TGCAGCGTTGAGGTCGGGGTGAACACTGAAGCTTTCTTT. Encoded protein: CSVEVGVNTEAFF.

Worth noting for this clone: A read error may account for a junction end that differs from germline. The chain employs TRBV7-7 and TRBJ1-4; D gene unclear. The CDR3 spans 13 residues. Per germline, CDR1 SSHAT and CDR2 FNYEAQ (reference sequence). CDR3 sequence reads: CASSRERNEKLFF. CDR3 sequence (DNA): TGTGCTAGCAGCCGAGAGAGAAATGAAAAACTGTTTTTT. The variable domain in full, with the rest retrieved from reference TRBV7-7 and TRBJ1-4, is GAGVSQSPRYKVTKRGQDVTLRCDPISSHATLYWYQQALGQGPEFLTYFNYEAQPDKSGLPSDRFSAERPEGSISTLTIQRTEQRDSAMYRCASSRERNEKLFFGSGTQLSVL.

The chain recombines TRBV10-1 with TRBJ2-6; D is perhaps TRBD2 (6 bases). This CDR3 has 15 amino acids. In germline, CDR1 is WNHNN, CDR2 SYGVQD (reference sequence). Trimming stripped 3 bases from V and 1 base from J, with 7 bases between. The CDR3 coding sequence is TGCGCCAGCAGTGACGGGGGTTCTGGGGCCAACGTCCTGACTTTC. This gives the protein CASSDGGSGANVLTF.

The V call is TRBV5-1, the J call TRBJ2-1, with unresolved D. This CDR3 region has 14 residues. The germline V gene has CDR1 SGHRS and CDR2 YFSETQ. Trimming cost V 4 bases and J 0 bases, with 8 bases left between them. The CDR3, as DNA: TGCGCCAGCAGCCTCTCTAACTCCTACAATGAGCAGTTCTTC. Translated: CASSLSNSYNEQFF.

V and J are TRBV7-2 and TRBJ2-1; D is perhaps TRBD1 (5 bases). The length of the CDR3 is 13 residues. Germline V gives CDR1 SGHTA, CDR2 FQGNSA. Trimming stripped 7 bases from V and 9 bases from J, with 16 bases between. The CDR3 nucleotides read TGTGCCAGCACCAACCTAGGGGCTGGTGAGCAGTTCTTC. This sequence encodes CASTNLGAGEQFF.

This clone was observed a handful of times. This rearrangement joins TRBV5-4 to TRBJ1-1; tentative D call: TRBD1 (5 bases). The CDR3 runs to 15 residues. V lost 1 base and J lost 1, with 11 bases in between. CDR1 and CDR2 (germline): SGHNT, YYREEE (reference sequence). The CDR3 DNA reads as TGTGCCAGCAGCTTGCTTGGACAAGCGAACACTGAAGCTTTCTTT. Translated: CASSLLGQANTEAFF.